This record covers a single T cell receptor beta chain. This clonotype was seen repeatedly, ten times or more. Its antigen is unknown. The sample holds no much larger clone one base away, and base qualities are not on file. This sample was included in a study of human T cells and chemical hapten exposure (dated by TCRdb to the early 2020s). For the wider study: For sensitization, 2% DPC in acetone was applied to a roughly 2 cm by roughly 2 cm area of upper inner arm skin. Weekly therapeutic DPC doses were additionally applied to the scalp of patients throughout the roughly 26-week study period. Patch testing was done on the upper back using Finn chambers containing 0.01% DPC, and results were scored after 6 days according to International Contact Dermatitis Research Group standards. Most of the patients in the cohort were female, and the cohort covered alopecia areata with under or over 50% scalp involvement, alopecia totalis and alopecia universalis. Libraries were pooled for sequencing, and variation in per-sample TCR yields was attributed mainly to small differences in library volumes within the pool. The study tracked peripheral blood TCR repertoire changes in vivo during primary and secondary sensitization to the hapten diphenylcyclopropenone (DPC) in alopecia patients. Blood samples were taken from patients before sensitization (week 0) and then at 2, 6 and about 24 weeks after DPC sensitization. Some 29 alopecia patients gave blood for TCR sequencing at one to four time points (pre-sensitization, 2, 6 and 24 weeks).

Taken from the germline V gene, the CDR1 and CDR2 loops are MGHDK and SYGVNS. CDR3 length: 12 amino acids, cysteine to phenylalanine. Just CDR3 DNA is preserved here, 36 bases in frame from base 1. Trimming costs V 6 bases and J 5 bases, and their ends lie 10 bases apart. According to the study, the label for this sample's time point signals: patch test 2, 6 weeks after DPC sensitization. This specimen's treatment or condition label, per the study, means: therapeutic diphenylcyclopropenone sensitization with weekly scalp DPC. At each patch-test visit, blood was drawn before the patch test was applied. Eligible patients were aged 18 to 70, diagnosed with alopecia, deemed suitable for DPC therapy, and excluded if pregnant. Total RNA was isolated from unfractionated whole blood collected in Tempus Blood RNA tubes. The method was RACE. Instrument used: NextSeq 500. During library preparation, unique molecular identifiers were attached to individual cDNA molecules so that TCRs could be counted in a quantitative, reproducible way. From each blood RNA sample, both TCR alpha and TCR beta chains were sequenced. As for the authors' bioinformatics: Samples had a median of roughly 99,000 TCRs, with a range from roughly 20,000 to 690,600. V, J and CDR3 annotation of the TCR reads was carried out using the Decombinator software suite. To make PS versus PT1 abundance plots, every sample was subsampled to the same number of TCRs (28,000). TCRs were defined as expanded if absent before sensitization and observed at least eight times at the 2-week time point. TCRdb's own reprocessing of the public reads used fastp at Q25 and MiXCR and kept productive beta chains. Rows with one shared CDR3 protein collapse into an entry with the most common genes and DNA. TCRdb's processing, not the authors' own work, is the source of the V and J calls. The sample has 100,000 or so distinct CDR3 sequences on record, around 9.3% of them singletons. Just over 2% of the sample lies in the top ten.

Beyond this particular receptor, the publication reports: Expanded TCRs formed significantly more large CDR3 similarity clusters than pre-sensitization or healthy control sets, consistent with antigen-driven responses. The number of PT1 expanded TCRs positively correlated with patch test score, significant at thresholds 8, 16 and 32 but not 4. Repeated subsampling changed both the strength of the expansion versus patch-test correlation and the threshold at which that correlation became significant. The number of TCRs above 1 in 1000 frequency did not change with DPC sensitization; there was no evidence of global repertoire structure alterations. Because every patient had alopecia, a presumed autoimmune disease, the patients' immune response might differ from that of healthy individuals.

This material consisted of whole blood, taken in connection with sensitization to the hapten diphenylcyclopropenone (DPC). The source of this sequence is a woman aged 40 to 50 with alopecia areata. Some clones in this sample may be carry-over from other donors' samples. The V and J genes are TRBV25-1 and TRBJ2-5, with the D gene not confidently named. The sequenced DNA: TGTGCCAGCAGCTCCCTACTGGAGACCCAGTACTTC. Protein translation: CASSSLLETQYF.